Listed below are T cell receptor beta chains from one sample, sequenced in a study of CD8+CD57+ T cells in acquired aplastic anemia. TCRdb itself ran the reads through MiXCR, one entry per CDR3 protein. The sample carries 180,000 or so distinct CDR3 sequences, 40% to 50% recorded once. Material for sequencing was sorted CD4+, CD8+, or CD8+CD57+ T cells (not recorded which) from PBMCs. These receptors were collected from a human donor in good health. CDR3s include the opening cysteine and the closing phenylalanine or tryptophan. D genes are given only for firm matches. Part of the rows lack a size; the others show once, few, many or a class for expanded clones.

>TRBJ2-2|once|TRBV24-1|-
CATSKLSPMETGELFF
TGTGCCACCTCCAAGCTAAGTCCCATGGAAACCGGGGAGCTGTTTTTT
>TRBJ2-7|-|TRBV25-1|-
CASSESREDEQYF
TGTGCCAGCAGTGAATCCAGGGAGGACGAGCAGTACTTC
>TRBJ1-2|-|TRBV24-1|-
CATSDQSGYGYTF
TGTGCCACCAGTGATCAGAGTGGTTATGGCTACACCTTC
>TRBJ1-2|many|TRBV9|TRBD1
CASSAGGSANYGYTF
TGTGCCAGCAGCGCAGGGGGCTCGGCTAACTATGGCTACACCTTC
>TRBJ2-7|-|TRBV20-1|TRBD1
CSASLTGAPDYEQYF
TGCAGTGCTAGTTTGACAGGGGCTCCCGACTACGAGCAGTACTTC
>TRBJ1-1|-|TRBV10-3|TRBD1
CAIRGQEEAFF
TGTGCCATCAGGGGACAGGAAGAAGCTTTCTTT
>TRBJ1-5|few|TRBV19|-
CASSIQGSNQPQHF
TGTGCCAGTAGTATTCAGGGAAGCAATCAGCCCCAGCATTTT
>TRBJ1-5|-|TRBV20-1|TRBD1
CSAWDRLGQPQHF
TGCAGTGCCTGGGACAGGTTAGGGCAGCCCCAGCATTTT
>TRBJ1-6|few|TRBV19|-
CASSISGLGGSPLHF
TGTGCCAGTAGTATATCGGGACTGGGAGGATCACCCCTCCACTTT
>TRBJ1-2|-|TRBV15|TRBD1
CATSRDTTGDGYTF
TGTGCCACCAGCAGAGATACGACAGGGGATGGCTACACCTTC
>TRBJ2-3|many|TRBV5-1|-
CASSLAVNTDTQYF
TGCGCCAGCAGCTTGGCAGTTAACACAGATACGCAGTATTTT
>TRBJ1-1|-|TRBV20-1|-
CSARPQNTEAFF
TGCAGTGCTAGACCCCAGAACACTGAAGCTTTCTTT
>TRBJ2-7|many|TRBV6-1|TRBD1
CASRPTGGANYEQYF
TGTGCCAGCAGACCCACAGGGGGCGCAAACTACGAGCAGTACTTC
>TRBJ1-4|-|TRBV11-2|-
CASSLVQGVWEKLFF
TGTGCCAGCAGCTTAGTACAGGGCGTTTGGGAAAAACTGTTTTTT
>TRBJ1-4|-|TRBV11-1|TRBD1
CASSPGQNGLNEKLFF
TGTGCCAGCAGCCCGGGACAGAACGGATTAAATGAAAAACTGTTTTTT
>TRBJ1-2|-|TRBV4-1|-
CASSRAWAGKVLF
TGCGCCAGCAGCCGTGCTTGGGCGGGAAAGGTCCTCTTC
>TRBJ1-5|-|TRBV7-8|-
CASSPSGNQPQHF
TGTGCCAGCAGCCCAAGCGGAAATCAGCCCCAGCATTTT
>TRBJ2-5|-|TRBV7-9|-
CASSLGGTETQYF
TGTGCCAGCAGCTTAGGAGGGACTGAGACCCAGTACTTC
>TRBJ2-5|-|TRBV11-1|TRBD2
CASSLGLRLAGKETQYF
TGTGCCAGCAGCTTAGGTCTGCGACTAGCGGGAAAAGAGACCCAGTACTTC
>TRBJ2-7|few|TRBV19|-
CASSSRQVYEQYF
TGTGCCAGTAGTAGCAGACAGGTCTACGAGCAGTACTTC
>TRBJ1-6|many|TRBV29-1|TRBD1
CSVQTGNNSPLHF
TGCAGCGTCCAGACAGGGAATAATTCACCCCTCCACTTT
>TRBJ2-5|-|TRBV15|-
CATSSVGTSGSTQYF
TGTGCCACCAGCAGCGTTGGGACAAGTGGGTCGACCCAGTACTTC
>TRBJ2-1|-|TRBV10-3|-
CAISEFEQLFYNEQFF
TGTGCCATCAGTGAGTTTGAGCAACTCTTTTACAATGAGCAGTTCTTC
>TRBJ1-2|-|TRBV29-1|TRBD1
CSAPPHTGGDGYTF
TGCAGCGCCCCACCACACACAGGGGGAGATGGCTACACCTTC
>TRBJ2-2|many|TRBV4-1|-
CASSQERAGTGELFF
TGCGCCAGCAGCCAAGAGAGGGCCGGCACCGGGGAGCTGTTTTTT
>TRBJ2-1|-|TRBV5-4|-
CASSLAVEVAAAPYSYNEQFF
TGTGCCAGCAGCTTGGCCGTTGAGGTAGCGGCAGCGCCCTACTCCTACAATGAGCAGTTCTTC
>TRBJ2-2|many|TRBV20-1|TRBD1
CSARAPGQGAGELFF
TGCAGTGCTAGAGCCCCGGGACAGGGAGCCGGGGAGCTGTTTTTT
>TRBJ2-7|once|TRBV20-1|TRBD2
CSASSGRAYEQYF
TGCAGTGCCTCTAGCGGGAGGGCCTACGAGCAGTACTTC
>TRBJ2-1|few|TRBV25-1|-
CASGITQYNEQFF
TGTGCCAGCGGGATCACACAATACAATGAGCAGTTCTTC
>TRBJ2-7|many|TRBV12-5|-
CASGLVYQTVPSYEQYF
TGTGCTAGTGGTTTGGTATATCAGACAGTCCCGTCCTACGAGCAGTACTTC
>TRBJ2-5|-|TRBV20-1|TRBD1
CSARGTGSEETQYF
TGCAGTGCTAGAGGGACAGGGTCGGAGGAGACCCAGTACTTC
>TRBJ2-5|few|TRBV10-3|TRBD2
CAIAQRGGHETQYF
TGTGCCATCGCACAGCGGGGGGGCCACGAGACCCAGTACTTC
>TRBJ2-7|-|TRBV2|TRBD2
CASGVASGSGEQYF
TGTGCCAGCGGGGTGGCTAGCGGGAGTGGTGAGCAGTACTTC
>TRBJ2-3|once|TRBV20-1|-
CSARVRGTDTQYF
TGCAGTGCTAGAGTTCGGGGCACAGATACGCAGTATTTT
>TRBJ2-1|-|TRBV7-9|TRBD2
CASSRLAARSRFF
TGTGCCAGCAGCCGACTAGCCGCGCGGTCCCGGTTCTTC
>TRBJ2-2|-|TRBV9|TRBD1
CASSVQGALLGELFF
TGTGCCAGCAGCGTCCAGGGGGCGCTTTTGGGGGAGCTGTTTTTT
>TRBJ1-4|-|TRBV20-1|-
CSAREVGANEKLFF
TGCAGTGCTAGGGAAGTAGGGGCTAATGAAAAACTGTTTTTT
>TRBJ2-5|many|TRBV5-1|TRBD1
CASSLIGTGEETQYF
TGCGCCAGCAGCTTGATAGGGACAGGAGAAGAGACCCAGTACTTC
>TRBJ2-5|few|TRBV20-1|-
CSVREGEAGTQYF
TGCAGTGTCAGAGAGGGGGAAGCGGGAACCCAGTACTTC
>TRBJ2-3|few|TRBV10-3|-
CAISESTDTQYF
TGTGCCATCAGTGAGTCGACAGATACGCAGTATTTT
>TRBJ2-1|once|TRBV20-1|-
CSLDSQGVNEQFF
TGCAGCTTAGATAGTCAGGGAGTAAATGAGCAGTTCTTC
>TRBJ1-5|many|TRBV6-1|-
CASSNQGNQPQHF
TGTGCCAGCAGTAATCAGGGAAATCAGCCCCAGCATTTT
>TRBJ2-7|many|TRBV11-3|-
CASSLRWGSSYEQYF
TGTGCCAGCAGTTTGAGGTGGGGGAGCTCCTACGAGCAGTACTTC
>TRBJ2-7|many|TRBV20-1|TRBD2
CSAVIAGAWEQYF
TGCAGTGCCGTCATAGCGGGAGCTTGGGAGCAGTACTTC
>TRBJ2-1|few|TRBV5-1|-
CASRGYSYNVQFF
TGCGCCAGCAGAGGGTATTCTTACAATGTGCAGTTCTTC